This T cell receptor (beta chain) originates from a study of T cells in Graves' hyperthyroidism and ophthalmopathy. This clonotype was recorded many times. Authors of the study amplified TCR beta CDR3 regions from RNA transcripts. Primed by the HTBI set, a first-round RT-PCR was run on the TCR CDR3. TCRdb recomputed calls from the multiplex PCR reads with MiXCR, one row per CDR3 protein. The sample shows approximately 400,000 distinct CDR3 sequences, approximately 13% of them seen only once. The sequencing sample was made of blood. The origin of this receptor is a woman aged 60-75 years with Graves' hyperthyroidism.

This CDR3 is CASSQVATSYEQYF. In DNA, the CDR3 is TGTGCCAGCAGCCAAGTTGCGACTAGCTACGAGCAGTACTTC. The rearrangement joins TRBV3-1 to TRBJ2-7; TRBD2 might be the D (6 bases). This CDR3 contains 14 residues. Trimming pared 1 base from V and 3 bases from J, leaving 10 bases between. Germline CDR1 LGHDT, CDR2 YNNKEL (reference sequence).